This T cell receptor beta chain is from a study of metastatic and nonmetastatic thyroid tumors. At the level of the study: Patients with malignant and benign thyroid disease provided blood and tumor or nodule tissue, whose repertoires were compared. Overall study results and limits: Malignant tumors reportedly showed significantly higher TCR beta diversity than benign nodules in both blood and tumor.

This clone was detected ten times or more. Its specificity is not known. This CDR3 region has 15 residues. Germline V gene data show CDR1 as MGHRA and CDR2 as YSYEKL. Germline trimming cut 1 base from V and 8 bases from J; bases unmatched to any gene: 4. Study processing details: For papillary thyroid cancer, a distant-metastasis classifier was constructed from CDR3 differences observed across clinicopathological groups. TCRdb re-called clones via MiXCR from the PCR reads. These V and J calls rely on TCRdb rather than the paper's analysis. The table lists tens of thousands of clones, 20% to 30% of them singletons, with around 10% in the top ten. Prior to thyroid surgery, none of the patients had received any treatment.

The specimen sequenced was tumor tissue. This chain links TRBV4-1 with TRBJ2-1, with 11 bases identical to TRBD2. The sequence came from a male donor with papillary thyroid cancer or a benign thyroid nodule (not recorded which). Some clones in this sample may be carry-over from other donors' samples. In DNA, the CDR3 is TGCGCCAGCAGCCAAGGGCTAGCGGGAGGTGATGAGCAGTTCTTC. Protein product: CASSQGLAGGDEQFF.